The rows below give T cell receptor beta chains drawn from one sample of a study of T cell clonotyping in hematopoietic cell transplantation. Assay used: immunoSEQ multiplex PCR; TCRdb lists only in-frame clones, some missing. Of more than 5,000 clones in the sample, around 83% were seen once. Specimen: peripheral blood mononuclear cells, collected before stem cell transplant. Receptors originate from a man aged 55 to 70 with acute myeloid leukemia. Some clones in this sample may be carry-over from other donors' samples. The conserved cysteine and the conserved F or W are not part of the CDR3 here.

j_call v_call cdr3_aa
TRBJ2-7 TRBV25-1 ASSLTAAREQY
TRBJ1-4 TRBV30 AWSSRKLF
TRBJ1-1 TRBV30 AWGRGSGGTEAF
TRBJ1-5 TRBV27 ASRKTDNQPQH
TRBJ2-1 TRBV12-5 ASGKDPGTGSYNEQF
TRBJ1-6 TRBV9 ASSPGFRIGQYNSPLH
TRBJ1-5 TRBV27 ASSSLGRPSNQPQH
TRBJ1-5 TRBV19 ASITGGAGQPQH
TRBJ1-3 TRBV7-6 ASSGQGWGSGNTIY
TRBJ1-2 TRBV11-3 ASSLGHRVTT
TRBJ2-1 TRBV7-9 ASSLTGDRYEQF
TRBJ1-5 TRBV19 ASWRRGDGNQPQH
TRBJ1-1 TRBV14 ASTKMVNTEAF
TRBJ1-1 TRBV27 ASSLPPPNTEAF
TRBJ1-2 TRBV28 ASSFGGAGSGYT
TRBJ1-1 TRBV5-6 ASSLAGVTEAF
TRBJ2-7 TRBV28 ASSLHGGAYEQY
TRBJ1-1 TRBV25-1 ASSEYQEGTEAF
TRBJ2-1 TRBV7-8 ASSLAIPRDSEQF
TRBJ2-7 TRBV4-1 ASSQDWARGAYEQY
TRBJ1-2 TRBV15 ATSRRFGQGGRDLAEGYGYT
TRBJ1-4 TRBV5-4 ASAEGGTQNEKLF
TRBJ1-1 TRBV6-1 ASTGQGLQNTEAF
TRBJ1-1 TRBV4-1 ASSPTGFGTEAF
TRBJ1-1 TRBV9 ASSVGPGNTEAF
TRBJ2-5 TRBV7-2 ASSLESAGGLETQY
TRBJ2-3 TRBV11-1 ASSLRDRVLGDTQY
TRBJ1-1 TRBV28 ASSLRGGVPEAF
TRBJ2-7 TRBV6-1 ASAFSHEQY
- TRBV13 ASSWRQGVVYEQY
TRBJ1-1 TRBV5-1 ASSLAGGIDTEAF
TRBJ1-3 TRBV7-9 ASSAWLFSGNTIY
TRBJ1-1 TRBV5-1 ASSSQENTEAF
TRBJ1-4 TRBV5-6 ASSTGQGAREKLF
TRBJ1-2 TRBV6-5 ASSADSSYGYT
TRBJ1-4 TRBV30 AWTAVNEKLF
TRBJ2-7 TRBV5-1 ASSLDRELTYEQY
TRBJ2-7 TRBV11-2 ASAGQYEQY
TRBJ1-1 TRBV5-1 ASSSGQANTEAF
TRBJ2-5 TRBV6-6 ASWPSGREQETQY
TRBJ2-7 TRBV28 ASSLQQAYEQY
TRBJ2-7 TRBV10-1 ASAPTEKTYEQY
TRBJ1-1 TRBV18 ASSPKGLGTEAF
TRBJ1-6 TRBV6-1 ASLRRVGNSPLH